This entry describes one T cell receptor (beta chain). Antigen unknown. The CDR3 totals 18 residues. Germline V gene sequence: CDR1 SGHDT, CDR2 YYEEEE. V dropped 3 bases and J dropped 3; count of bases not matched to a gene: 13. TCR beta libraries were built with iRepertoire HTBI primers and Arm-PCR of CDR3 regions. How the authors handled the data: Gene usage covered 62 TRBV and 14 TRBJ segments. TCRdb re-derived calls from the multiplex PCR reads in MiXCR, one entry per CDR3 protein. The V and J calls were determined by TCRdb, not by the authors. The sample holds hundreds of thousands of distinct CDR3 sequences; around 21% are singletons and the top ten take under 9%. Time point given: persistent/refractory GD, antithyroid drugs over 5 years with positive TRAb. PBMC-extracted RNA yielded the TCR library. The sample is drawn from a study of regulatory T cells in long-lasting Graves disease. Study context: Patients with persistent Graves' disease had over 5 years of antithyroid drugs and persistent TSH receptor antibodies. Overall study findings and caveats: Persistent Graves' patients had lower TCR diversity than newly diagnosed ones.

The TCR comes from a female donor with Graves disease. This sample comprised peripheral blood mononuclear cells (PBMCs), obtained when the disease was refractory, from a patient treated with antithyroid drugs. The chain employs TRBV5-6 and TRBJ1-1; 11 nucleotides match TRBD1. The CDR3 nucleotides read TGTGCCAGCAGCTGGGGGACAGGGGGATTGAGTCCGGACACTGAAGCTTTCTTT. This encodes CASSWGTGGLSPDTEAFF.